This entry describes one TCR beta chain. This entry is derived from a study of blood T cell repertoires in COVID-19. Study in general: Whether acute or convalescent, the COVID-19 samples came from the United States, Italy and Spain.

CDR1 and CDR2 from the germline V gene are SQVTM and ANQGSEA. Deletions cut 6 bases from V and 4 bases from J, with 21 bases between. This CDR3 is 15 amino acids long. In the authors' workflow: By means of reference gene primer amplification, nucleated cell counts were estimated. Here immunoSEQ multiplex PCR was the method, and the copy in TCRdb shows in-frame clones only, minus some. The D gene and trimming were derived from the DNA, and the V and J assignments and clone size from that table. In the table there are around 46,000 clones, around 85% of which are singletons. This rearrangement joins TRBV29-1 to TRBJ2-5; TRBD1 is a possible D gene (7 bases). This sequence was found in an elderly woman with COVID-19, enrolled during active disease. The sample was peripheral blood. The DNA for the CDR3 is TGCAGCGTCACGGGTGGAGGGGGCTACTCAGAGACCCAGTACTTC. It specifies CSVTGGGGYSETQYF.